This passage covers 16 T cell receptor beta chains from one sample sequenced in a study of cytomegalovirus exposure and HLA in healthy donors. PCR primers comprised 60 Vbeta and 13 Jbeta primers. The repertoire was sequenced with immunoSEQ multiplex PCR; TCRdb's copy has only in-frame clones and lacks some. The repertoire holds about 130,000 clones, with about 80% as singletons. The material sequenced was PBMCs. Receptors originate from a woman between 40 and 50 years old in good health and CMV-seronegative.

The rearrangement uses TRBV6-6 and TRBJ1-1; D might be TRBD1 (5 bases). The CDR3 runs to 12 residues. Germline lookup yields CDR1 MNHNY and CDR2 SVGAGI (reference sequence). Between the trimmed V and J ends, which lost 2 bases and 11 bases, there was a span of 12 bases. The DNA for the CDR3 is TGTGCCAGCAGTTACCTCCAGGGTATGGCTTTCTTT. Translation: CASSYLQGMAFF.

The rearrangement uses TRBV29-1 and TRBJ2-7; tentatively, D is TRBD2 (5 bases). Germline assignment: CDR1 SQVTM and CDR2 ANQGSEA. This CDR3 contains 11 residues. Trimming shortened V by 4 bases and J by 4 bases, and 8 bases separated the two germline ends. The CDR3 region has the DNA TGCAGCGTTGTCCGGGGTTACGAGCAGTACTTC. It is translated as CSVVRGYEQYF.

The rearrangement links TRBV5-6 to TRBJ1-2; no reliable D call. The CDR3 contains 10 residues. The V gene lost 4 bases and the J gene lost 8 bases, with 6 bases spanning the gap. Germline V CDR1 and CDR2: SGHDT, YYEEEE. The CDR3 is CASSLWGYTF. The CDR3 DNA follows: TGTGCCAGCAGCCTATGGGGCTACACCTTC.

This sequence joins TRBV6-1 and TRBJ1-2, with D possibly TRBD1 on 6 matching bases. V was cut by 2 bases and J by 6 bases, with 10 bases left in between. Germline CDR1 and CDR2: MNHNS and SASEGT. This CDR3 comprises 13 residues. CDR3 nucleotide sequence: TGTGCCAGCAGTGAAACAGGGAGGGATGGCTACACCTTC. Amino acids: CASSETGRDGYTF.

This clone has only one observation. The V and J genes are TRBV4-2 and TRBJ1-4, with a weak D call TRBD1 (5 bases). The CDR3 contains 16 residues. Between the trimmed V and J ends, which lost 1 base and 6 bases, there was a span of 15 bases. The germline V gene encodes CDR1 LGHNA and CDR2 YNFKEQ. In DNA form, the CDR3 reads TGTGCCAGCAGCCAAGGCCAGGGCCAGGGCGATGAAAAACTGTTTTTT. It yields the protein CASSQGQGQGDEKLFF.

This clone came up a few times. V gene TRBV2 combines with J gene TRBJ2-1, with 10 bases matching TRBD1. This CDR3 has 13 residues. The V gene end was trimmed by 8 bases and the J gene end by 5 bases; junction bases not matched to a gene: 3. Germline loops: CDR1 SNHLY, CDR2 FYNNEI. CDR3 amino acids: CASLGQGNNEQFF. The CDR3 DNA is TGTGCCAGCCTGGGACAGGGGAACAATGAGCAGTTCTTC.

This chain connects TRBV6-6 to TRBJ2-7; D remains ambiguous. The CDR3 is 13 residues long. Germline loops: CDR1 MNHNY, CDR2 SVGAGI (reference sequence). V shed 5 bases and J shed 2 bases, with 10 bases lying between them. The CDR3 region is CASSPNRAYEQYF. Here the CDR3 DNA reads TGTGCCAGCAGTCCGAACCGCGCCTACGAGCAGTACTTC.

The chain has TRBV6-7 and TRBJ1-1; D not certain. TRBV6-7 counts as an open reading frame of uncertain function. Deletions cut 8 bases from V and 7 bases from J, with 20 bases between. The CDR3 consists of 14 residues. CDR3 sequence reads: CASVGPGLFCEAFF. CDR3 sequence (DNA): TGTGCCAGCGTTGGCCCTGGACTCTTTTGTGAAGCTTTCTTT.

As for this clone: A read error may account for a junction end that differs from germline. Written as DNA, the CDR3 is TGTGCCAGCAGCTTATTTGTGTCAGGCCCATCGAACGCCGGGGAGCTGTTTTTT. As protein: CASSLFVSGPSNAGELFF. The J gene is TRBJ2-2, the V gene TRBV7-6; the D is unclear. This CDR3 is 18 amino acids long. CDR1 SGHVS and CDR2 FNYEAQ come from the germline V gene.

This rearrangement joins TRBV27 to TRBJ1-6; D gene unclear. V was trimmed by 8 bases and J by 6 bases, leaving 14 bases between them. The CDR3 has 14 residues. The germline V gene encodes CDR1 MNHEY and CDR2 SMNVEV (reference sequence). For the CDR3, the DNA is TGTGCCAGCTGCCTATTTAGTTCTAATTCACCCCTCCACTTT. It encodes CASCLFSSNSPLHF.

Comment on this clone: One end of the junction varies from germline; a read error may be responsible. The chain uses TRBV13 and TRBJ2-3; 9 nucleotides agree with TRBD2. CDR1 PRHDT and CDR2 FYEKMQ come from the germline V gene (reference sequence). CDR3 length: 14 residues. CDR3 protein: CASSQRWASGECSF. CDR3 in DNA: TGTGCCAGCAGCCAAAGGTGGGCTAGCGGGGAGTGTTCGTTT.

This clone has just one count. The J gene is TRBJ2-3, the V gene TRBV6-1, with a weak D call TRBD1 (5 bases). Between the trimmed V and J ends, which lost 3 bases and 9 bases, there was a span of 13 bases. The CDR3 spans 13 residues. Germline-derived CDR1 and CDR2 are MNHNS and SASEGT. CDR3 sequence: CASSDEWGPTQYF. CDR3 nucleotides: TGTGCCAGCAGTGATGAGTGGGGCCCGACGCAGTATTTT.

The chain links TRBV27 to TRBJ2-7; 13 bases fit TRBD2. With V trimmed by 3 bases and J by 3 bases, 5 bases remained unmatched. The CDR3 sequence is 16 residues long. Germline-derived CDR1 and CDR2 are MNHEY and SMNVEV (reference sequence). The CDR3 here is CASSLTGLAGFYEQYF. CDR3 coding DNA: TGTGCCAGCAGTTTGACGGGACTAGCGGGATTCTACGAGCAGTACTTC.

The chain joins TRBV27 to TRBJ1-5, with D perhaps matching TRBD1 (5 bases). Germline CDR1 MNHEY, CDR2 SMNVEV (reference sequence). V shed 5 bases and J shed 5 bases, with 10 bases lying between them. The CDR3 spans 13 residues. For the CDR3, the DNA is TGTGCCAGCAGTCTTCAGGGCCATCAGCCCCAGCATTTT. Its translation is CASSLQGHQPQHF.

The CDR3 is CASSLRTSGNNEQFF. CDR3 DNA sequence: TGTGCCAGCAGCTTACGGACTAGCGGGAACAATGAGCAGTTCTTC. The chain couples TRBV7-2 to TRBJ2-1; 12 bases map to TRBD2. The CDR3 covers 15 residues. Germline CDR1 is SGHTA and CDR2 is FQGNSA. The ends lost 2 bases at V and 5 bases at J; junction bases unmatched: 1.

The CDR3, as DNA: TGTGCCAGCAGTTTACCGGGACAGGGGAACACCGGGGAGCTGTTTTTT. It translates to CASSLPGQGNTGELFF. The rearrangement links TRBV28 to TRBJ2-2, with 9 bases that match TRBD1. The CDR3 contains 16 residues. Germline lookup yields CDR1 MDHEN and CDR2 SYDVKM. The ends lost 2 bases at V and 1 base at J; junction bases unmatched: 2.